What follows are 12 T cell receptor beta chains derived from one specimen sequenced in a study of blood T cell repertoires in COVID-19 (dated by TCRdb to the early 2020s). Library method: the immunoSEQ multiplex PCR assay. In TCRdb, the immuneACCESS table is reduced to in-frame sequences with V and J assigned. These tables do not hold every clone; where another copy was compared, an unresolved V gene accounts for under half, and the others remain unexplained. The table for this sample lists 400,000 or so clones; around 91% of them were counted only once. In total, the top ten clones hold about 0.6% of the sample. Input material: PBMCs or T cells enriched from blood (not recorded which). The receptors were sampled from a man younger than 35 who had recovered from COVID-19.

This chain uses TRBV5-8 with TRBJ2-3; 13 bases match TRBD2. The junction had 6 bases not matched to a gene; V was cut back by 2 bases and J by 6 bases. The CDR3 runs 16 residues. Germline-derived CDR1 and CDR2 are SGHTS and YDEGEE. The CDR3 region has the DNA TGTGCCAGCAGCTTTGGGACTAGCGGGGCCCGGGATACGCAGTATTTT. It is translated as CASSFGTSGARDTQYF.

This clone was seen more than once but under ten times. The chain combines TRBV5-6 with TRBJ2-3, with 9 bases matching TRBD2. Trimming at V came to 4 bases and at J to 9 bases, leaving 3 bases not matched to a gene. CDR1 SGHDT and CDR2 YYEEEE come from the germline V gene. The CDR3 loop spans 12 amino acids. CDR3 nucleotide sequence: TGTGCCAGCAGCGGAGCGGGGGGAACGCAGTATTTT. Its translation is CASSGAGGTQYF.

The gene calls are TRBV3-1 (or the pseudogene TRBV3-2) and TRBJ2-2; D perhaps matches TRBD2 (5 bases). Trimming took off 8 bases at V and 5 bases at J, with 12 bases between the two ends. CDR1 is LGHDT, CDR2 YNNKEL, per germline (reference sequence). This CDR3 spans 13 amino acids. CDR3 in DNA: TGTGCCAGCGGAGGTAGCGTAACCGGGGAGCTGTTTTTT. Translation: CASGGSVTGELFF.

This clone was detected only once. This sequence joins TRBV6-5 and TRBJ2-7, with D perhaps TRBD1 (5 bases). CDR1 and CDR2 from the germline V gene are MNHEY and SVGAGI. The CDR3 contains 13 residues. V lost 7 bases and J 3 bases, leaving 13 bases between the germline ends. CDR3 amino acids: CASNDRSYYEQYF. The CDR3 DNA sequence: TGTGCCAGCAACGACAGAAGCTACTACGAGCAGTACTTC.

The chain employs TRBV24-1 and TRBJ2-1; 10 bases are a match to TRBD2. The germline CDR1 and CDR2 sequences are KGHDR and SFDVKD. The CDR3 has 17 amino acids. V lost 4 bases and J lost 0; bases outside the gene matches: 5. The CDR3 DNA follows: TGTGCCACCAGTGACCCCTCTAGCGGGAGCTCCTACAATGAGCAGTTCTTC. Residues: CATSDPSSGSSYNEQFF.

This chain uses TRBV3-1 (or the pseudogene TRBV3-2) with TRBJ1-1; weak D call: TRBD1 (5 bases). V was trimmed by 3 bases and J by 4 bases, leaving 12 bases between them. The CDR3 covers 14 residues. CDR1 and CDR2 from the germline V gene are LGHDT and YNNKEL (reference sequence). CDR3 protein: CASSQGLVVTEAFF. DNA for the CDR3: TGTGCCAGCAGCCAGGGGCTGGTGGTCACTGAAGCTTTCTTT.

The chain joins TRBV5-1 to TRBJ2-5; 9 nucleotides align to TRBD1. This CDR3 region has 15 residues. The V segment lost 1 base and the J segment 3 bases; nucleotides outside the gene matches: 4. CDR1 SGHRS and CDR2 YFSETQ come from the germline V gene. The CDR3 nucleotides are TGCGCCAGCAGCTTGACAGGGGGCATCGAAGAGACCCAGTACTTC. This codes for CASSLTGGIEETQYF.

The V gene is TRBV19, the J gene TRBJ2-3; tentative D call: TRBD2 (6 bases). CDR3 size: 17 residues. The ends were cut back, 3 bases at V and 3 bases at J, with 19 bases in the middle. Germline CDR1 and CDR2: LNHDA and SQIVND (reference sequence). The CDR3 protein is CASSIGEVLHRTDTQYF. CDR3 in DNA: TGTGCCAGTAGTATTGGGGAGGTCCTCCACCGAACAGATACGCAGTATTTT.

V is TRBV28 and J is TRBJ2-7, with TRBD2 identical over 10 bases. The CDR3 runs to 15 residues. Germline V lookup: CDR1 MDHEN, CDR2 SYDVKM. V lost 5 bases and J lost 2; bases outside the gene matches: 6. DNA for the CDR3: TGTGCCAGCAGTCCCCCGGGACTAGCGCCCTACGAGCAGTACTTC. This translates into CASSPPGLAPYEQYF.

J is TRBJ2-7 and V is TRBV4-1, with D unresolved. Germline V CDR1 and CDR2: MGHRA, YSYEKL. The length of the CDR3 is 13 residues. Trimming took 4 bases from V and 4 from J, leaving 11 bases between them. The CDR3 is CASSPRRSYEQYF. In DNA form, the CDR3 reads TGCGCCAGCAGCCCCCGCCGGAGTTACGAGCAGTACTTC.

The genes are TRBV25-1 and TRBJ1-6, with 11 bases fitting TRBD1. This CDR3 comprises 16 residues. Germline values: CDR1 MGHDK, CDR2 SYGVNS. Unmatched junction bases numbered 8, after V lost 6 bases and J lost 7 bases. The CDR3 bases are TGTGCCAGCAGACCCAACCGGGACAGGGGGAATTCACCCCTCCACTTT. It yields the protein CASRPNRDRGNSPLHF.

This clone was seen only a few times. This chain joins TRBV6-5 and TRBJ1-2; 9 nucleotides align to TRBD1. The germline V gene encodes CDR1 MNHEY and CDR2 SVGAGI. The length of the CDR3 is 14 residues. V shed 7 bases and J 8 bases; nucleotides not matched to a gene: 11. The CDR3, as DNA: TGTGCCAGCAATTTACAGGGGGCAGCCCTCGGCTACACCTTC. This translates into CASNLQGAALGYTF.